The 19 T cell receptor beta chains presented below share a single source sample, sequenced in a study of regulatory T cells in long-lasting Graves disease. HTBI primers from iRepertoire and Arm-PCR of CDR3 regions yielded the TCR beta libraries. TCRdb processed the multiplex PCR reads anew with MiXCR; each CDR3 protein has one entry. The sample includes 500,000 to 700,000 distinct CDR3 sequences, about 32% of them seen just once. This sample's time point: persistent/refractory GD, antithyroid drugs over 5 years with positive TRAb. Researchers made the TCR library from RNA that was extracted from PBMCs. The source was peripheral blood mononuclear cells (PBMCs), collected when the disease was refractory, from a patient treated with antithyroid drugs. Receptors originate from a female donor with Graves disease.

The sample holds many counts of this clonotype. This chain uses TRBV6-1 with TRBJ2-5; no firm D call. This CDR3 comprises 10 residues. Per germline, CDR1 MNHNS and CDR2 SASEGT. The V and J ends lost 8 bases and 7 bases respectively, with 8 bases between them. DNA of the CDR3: TGTGCCAGCGCCGGTGGGACCCAGTACTTC. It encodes CASAGGTQYF.

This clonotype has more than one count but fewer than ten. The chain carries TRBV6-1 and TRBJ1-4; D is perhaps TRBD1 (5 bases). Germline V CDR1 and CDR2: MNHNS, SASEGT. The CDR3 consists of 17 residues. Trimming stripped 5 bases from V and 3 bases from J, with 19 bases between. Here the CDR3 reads CASSPSKGVGPNEKLFF. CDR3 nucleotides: TGTGCCAGCAGTCCTTCCAAAGGGGTCGGCCCTAATGAAAAACTGTTTTTT.

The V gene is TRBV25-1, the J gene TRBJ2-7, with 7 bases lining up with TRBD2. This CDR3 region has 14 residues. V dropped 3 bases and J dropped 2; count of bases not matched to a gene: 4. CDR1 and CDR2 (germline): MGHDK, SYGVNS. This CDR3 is CASSDLAATYEQYF. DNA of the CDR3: TGTGCCAGCAGTGACCTAGCGGCAACCTACGAGCAGTACTTC.

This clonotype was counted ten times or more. CDR3 sequence (DNA): TGTGCCAGCAGGGGGGATATCCAAGAGACCCAGTACTTC. Its protein product is CASRGDIQETQYF. The chain is built from TRBV6-1 and TRBJ2-5, with D tentatively TRBD1 or TRBD2 (5 bases each). This CDR3 has 13 amino acids. Germline CDR1 and CDR2: MNHNS and SASEGT. Trimming pared 6 bases from V and 1 base from J, leaving 9 bases between.

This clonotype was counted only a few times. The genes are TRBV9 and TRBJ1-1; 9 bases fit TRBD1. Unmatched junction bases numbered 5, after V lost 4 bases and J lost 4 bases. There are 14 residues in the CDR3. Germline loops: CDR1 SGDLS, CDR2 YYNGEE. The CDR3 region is CASSWDREGTEAFF. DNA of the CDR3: TGTGCCAGCAGCTGGGACAGGGAGGGCACTGAAGCTTTCTTT.

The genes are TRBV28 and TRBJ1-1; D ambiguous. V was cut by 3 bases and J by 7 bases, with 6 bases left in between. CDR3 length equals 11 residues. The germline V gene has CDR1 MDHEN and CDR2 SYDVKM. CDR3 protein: CASSFTSEAFF. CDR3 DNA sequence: TGTGCCAGCAGTTTCACCAGTGAAGCTTTCTTT.

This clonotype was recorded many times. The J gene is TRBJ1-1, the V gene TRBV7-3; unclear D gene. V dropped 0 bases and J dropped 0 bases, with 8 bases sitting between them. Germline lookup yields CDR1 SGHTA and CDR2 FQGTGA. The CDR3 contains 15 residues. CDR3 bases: TGTGCCAGCAGCTTAACAGGTCCCATGAACACTGAAGCTTTCTTT. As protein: CASSLTGPMNTEAFF.

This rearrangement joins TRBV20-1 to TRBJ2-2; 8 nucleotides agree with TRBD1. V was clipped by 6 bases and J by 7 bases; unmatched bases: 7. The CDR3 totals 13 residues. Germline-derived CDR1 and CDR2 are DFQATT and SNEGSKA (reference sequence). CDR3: CSASRGQGGELFF. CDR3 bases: TGCAGTGCAAGCAGGGGGCAGGGCGGGGAGCTGTTTTTT.

Written as DNA, the CDR3 is TGTGCCAGCAGCCAGGGTTTGCGGGAAGTGGAGTACTTC. As protein: CASSQGLREVEYF. The rearrangement joins TRBV3-1 to TRBJ2-5, with D maybe TRBD2 (6 bases). The CDR3 sequence is 13 residues long. Germline loops: CDR1 LGHDT, CDR2 YNNKEL (reference sequence). V was trimmed by 3 bases and J by 12 bases, leaving 17 bases between them.

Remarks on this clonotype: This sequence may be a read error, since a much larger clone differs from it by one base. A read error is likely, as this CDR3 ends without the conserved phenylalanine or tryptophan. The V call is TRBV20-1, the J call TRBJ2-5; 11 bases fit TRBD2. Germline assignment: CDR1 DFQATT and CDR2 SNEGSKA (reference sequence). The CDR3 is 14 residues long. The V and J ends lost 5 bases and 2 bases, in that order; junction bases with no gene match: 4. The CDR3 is CSAGRLAGQETQYS. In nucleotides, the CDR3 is TGCAGTGCTGGCAGACTAGCGGGACAAGAGACCCAGTACTCC.

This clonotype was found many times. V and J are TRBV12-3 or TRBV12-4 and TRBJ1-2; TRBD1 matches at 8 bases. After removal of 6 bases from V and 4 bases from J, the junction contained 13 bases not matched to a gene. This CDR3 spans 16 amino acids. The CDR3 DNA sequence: TGTGCCAGCAGGGGAACCGATTGGACAGGGTCCTATGGCTACACCTTC. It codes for CASRGTDWTGSYGYTF.

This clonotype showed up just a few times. Written as DNA, the CDR3 is TGTGCCAGCAGTCGACAGGGTGGAAGGGCCCAGTACTTC. Residues: CASSRQGGRAQYF. The chain couples TRBV12-3 or TRBV12-4 to TRBJ2-5, with 7 bases lining up with TRBD1. The CDR3 has 13 residues. The V and J ends lost 5 bases and 9 bases, in that order; junction bases with no gene match: 9.

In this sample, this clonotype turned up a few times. CDR3 bases: TGTGCCAGCAGCCAAGACAGGGGAGGGAACTATGGCTACACCTTC. It translates to CASSQDRGGNYGYTF. The V gene is TRBV12-3 or TRBV12-4, the J gene TRBJ1-2, with 8 bases identical to TRBD1. This CDR3 is built from 15 residues. Unmatched junction bases numbered 8, after V lost 6 bases and J lost 2 bases.

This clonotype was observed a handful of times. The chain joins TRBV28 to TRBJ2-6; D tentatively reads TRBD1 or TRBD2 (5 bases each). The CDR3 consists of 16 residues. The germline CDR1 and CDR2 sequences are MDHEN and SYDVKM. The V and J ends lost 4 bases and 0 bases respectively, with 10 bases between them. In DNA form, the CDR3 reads TGTGCCAGCAGTTGGGGACGGAGCTCTGGGGCCAACGTCCTGACTTTC. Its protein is CASSWGRSSGANVLTF.

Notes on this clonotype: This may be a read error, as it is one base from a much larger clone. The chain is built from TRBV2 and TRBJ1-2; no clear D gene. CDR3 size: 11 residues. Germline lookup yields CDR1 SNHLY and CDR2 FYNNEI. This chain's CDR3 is CASGGRAGHTF. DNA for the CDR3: TGTGCCAGCGGCGGGAGGGCTGGCCACACCTTC.

CDR3 coding DNA: TGCAGCGTCCCCGCGTGTGAGCAGTACTTC. Translation gives CSVPACEQYF. The genes are TRBV29-1 and TRBJ2-7; D not resolved. Trimming took 6 bases from V and 7 from J, leaving 10 bases between them. This CDR3 spans 10 amino acids. From germline, CDR1 is SQVTM and CDR2 ANQGSEA.

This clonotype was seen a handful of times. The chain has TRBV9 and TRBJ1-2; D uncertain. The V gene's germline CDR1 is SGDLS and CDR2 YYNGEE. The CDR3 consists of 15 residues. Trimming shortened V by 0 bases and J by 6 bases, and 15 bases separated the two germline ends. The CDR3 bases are TGTGCCAGCAGCGTAGACGGGCTCTCCGGGGATGGCTACACCTTC. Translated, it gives CASSVDGLSGDGYTF. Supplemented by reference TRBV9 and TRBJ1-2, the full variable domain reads DSGVTQTPKHLITATGQRVTLRCSPRSGDLSVYWYQQSLDQGLQFLIQYYNGEERAKGNILERFSAQQFPDLHSELNLSSLELGDSALYFCASSVDGLSGDGYTFGSGTRLTVV.

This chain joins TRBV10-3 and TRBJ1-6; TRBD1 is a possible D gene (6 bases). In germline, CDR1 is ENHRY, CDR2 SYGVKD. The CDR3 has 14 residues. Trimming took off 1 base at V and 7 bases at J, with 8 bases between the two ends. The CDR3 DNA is TGTGCCATCAGTGAGTTAGGGACAAATTCACCCCTCCACTTT. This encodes CAISELGTNSPLHF.

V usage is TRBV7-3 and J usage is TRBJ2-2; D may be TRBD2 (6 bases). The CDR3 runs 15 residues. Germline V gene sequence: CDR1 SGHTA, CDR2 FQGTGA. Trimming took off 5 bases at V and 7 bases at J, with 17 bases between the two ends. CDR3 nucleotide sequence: TGTGCCAGCAGCCCTTTTTTGAGGGGAGGCGGGGAGCTGTTTTTT. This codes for CASSPFLRGGGELFF. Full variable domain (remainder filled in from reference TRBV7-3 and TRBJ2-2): GAGVSQTPSNKVTEKGKYVELRCDPISGHTALYWYRQSLGQGPEFLIYFQGTGAADDSGLPNDRFFAVRPEGSVSTLKIQRTERGDSAVYLCASSPFLRGGGELFFGEGSRLTVL.